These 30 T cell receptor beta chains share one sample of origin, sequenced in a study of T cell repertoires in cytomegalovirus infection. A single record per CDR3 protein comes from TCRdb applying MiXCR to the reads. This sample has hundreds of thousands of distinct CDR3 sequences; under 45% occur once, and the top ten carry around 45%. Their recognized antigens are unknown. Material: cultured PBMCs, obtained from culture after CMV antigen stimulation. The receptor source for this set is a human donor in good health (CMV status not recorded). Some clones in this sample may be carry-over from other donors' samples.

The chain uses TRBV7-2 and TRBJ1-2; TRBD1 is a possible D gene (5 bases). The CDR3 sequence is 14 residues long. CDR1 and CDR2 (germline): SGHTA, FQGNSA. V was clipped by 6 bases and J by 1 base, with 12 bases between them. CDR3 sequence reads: CASRYAGRNYGYTF. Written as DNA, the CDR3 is TGTGCCAGCAGATACGCGGGGCGTAACTATGGCTACACCTTC.

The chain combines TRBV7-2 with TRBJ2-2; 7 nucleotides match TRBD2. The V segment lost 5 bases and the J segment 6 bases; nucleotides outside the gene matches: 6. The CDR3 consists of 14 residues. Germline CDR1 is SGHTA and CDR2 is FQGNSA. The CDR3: CASSSAGVPGELFF. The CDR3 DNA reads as TGTGCCAGCAGCAGCGCGGGGGTACCCGGGGAGCTGTTTTTT.

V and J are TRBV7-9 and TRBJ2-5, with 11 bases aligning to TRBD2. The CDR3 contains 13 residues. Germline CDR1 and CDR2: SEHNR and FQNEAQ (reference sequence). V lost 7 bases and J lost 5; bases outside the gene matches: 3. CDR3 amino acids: CASIIAGGETQYF. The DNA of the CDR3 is TGTGCCAGCATCATAGCGGGGGGGGAGACCCAGTACTTC.

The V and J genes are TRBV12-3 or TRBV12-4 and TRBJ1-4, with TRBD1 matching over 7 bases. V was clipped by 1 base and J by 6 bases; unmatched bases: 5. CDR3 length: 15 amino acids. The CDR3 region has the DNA TGTGCCAGCAGTTTAGAAGGGGGCGCTTATGAAAAACTGTTTTTT. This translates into CASSLEGGAYEKLFF.

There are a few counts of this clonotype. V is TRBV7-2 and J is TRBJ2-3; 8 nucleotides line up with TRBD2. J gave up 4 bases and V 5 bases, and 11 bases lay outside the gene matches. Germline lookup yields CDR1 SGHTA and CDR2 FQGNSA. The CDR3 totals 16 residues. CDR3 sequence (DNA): TGTGCCAGCAGCACCTCTGGCGGGGGGAGGGCAGATACGCAGTATTTT. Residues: CASSTSGGGRADTQYF.

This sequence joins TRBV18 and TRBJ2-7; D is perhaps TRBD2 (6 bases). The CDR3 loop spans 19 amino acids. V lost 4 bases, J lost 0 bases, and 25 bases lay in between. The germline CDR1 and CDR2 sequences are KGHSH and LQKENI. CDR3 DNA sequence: TGTGCCAGCTCACGACGGAGGGAAAGGTACTTCGAGAGCTCCTACGAGCAGTACTTC. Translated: CASSRRRERYFESSYEQYF. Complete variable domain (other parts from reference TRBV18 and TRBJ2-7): NAGVMQNPRHLVRRRGQEARLRCSPMKGHSHVYWYRQLPEEGLKFMVYLQKENIIDESGMPKERFSAEFPKEGPSILRIQQVVRGDSAAYFCASSRRRERYFESSYEQYFGPGTRLTVT.

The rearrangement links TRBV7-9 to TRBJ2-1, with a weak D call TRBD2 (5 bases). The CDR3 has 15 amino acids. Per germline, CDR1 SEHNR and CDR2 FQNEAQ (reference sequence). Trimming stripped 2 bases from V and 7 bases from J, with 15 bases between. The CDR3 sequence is CASSLFGVERNEQFF. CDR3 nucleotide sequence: TGTGCCAGCAGCTTATTCGGGGTGGAGCGGAATGAGCAGTTCTTC.

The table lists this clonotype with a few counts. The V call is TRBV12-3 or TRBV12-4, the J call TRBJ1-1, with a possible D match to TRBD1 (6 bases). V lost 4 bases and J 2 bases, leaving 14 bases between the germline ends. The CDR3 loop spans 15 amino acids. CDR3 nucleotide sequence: TGTGCCAGCAGTTCCTGGGACACCTCAAACACTGAAGCTTTCTTT. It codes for CASSSWDTSNTEAFF.

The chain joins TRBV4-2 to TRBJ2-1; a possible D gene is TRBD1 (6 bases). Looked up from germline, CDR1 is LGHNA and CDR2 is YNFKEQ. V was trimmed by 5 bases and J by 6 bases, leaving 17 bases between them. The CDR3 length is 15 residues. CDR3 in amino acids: CASSNSGTRSNEQFF. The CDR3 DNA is TGTGCCAGCAGCAACTCCGGGACACGGAGCAATGAGCAGTTCTTC.

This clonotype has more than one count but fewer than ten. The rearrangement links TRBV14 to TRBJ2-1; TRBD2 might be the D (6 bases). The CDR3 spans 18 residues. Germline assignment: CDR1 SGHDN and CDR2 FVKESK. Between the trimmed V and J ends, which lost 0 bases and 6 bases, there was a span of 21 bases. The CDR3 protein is CASSQEGTGRGWGNEQFF. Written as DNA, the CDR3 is TGTGCCAGCAGCCAAGAAGGGACCGGGAGAGGGTGGGGCAATGAGCAGTTCTTC.

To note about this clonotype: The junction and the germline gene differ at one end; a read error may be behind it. CDR3 sequence (DNA): TGTGCCAGCAGTTTATCCGGCAGGGGGAATTCACCCCCCCACTTT. It yields the protein CASSLSGRGNSPPHF. The chain employs TRBV27 and TRBJ1-6, with 7 nucleotides matching TRBD1. CDR1 MNHEY and CDR2 SMNVEV come from the germline V gene (reference sequence). The CDR3 has 15 residues.

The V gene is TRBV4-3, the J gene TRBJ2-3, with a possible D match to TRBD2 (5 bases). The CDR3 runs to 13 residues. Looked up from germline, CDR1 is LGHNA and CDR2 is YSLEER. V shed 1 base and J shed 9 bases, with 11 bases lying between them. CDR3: CASSQGFGETQYF. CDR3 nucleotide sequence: TGCGCCAGCAGCCAAGGGTTCGGGGAGACGCAGTATTTT.

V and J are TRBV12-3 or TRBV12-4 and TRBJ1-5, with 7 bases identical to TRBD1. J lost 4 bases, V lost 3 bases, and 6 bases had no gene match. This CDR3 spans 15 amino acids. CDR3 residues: CASSFMTGRNQPQHF. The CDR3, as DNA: TGTGCCAGCAGTTTTATGACAGGGCGAAATCAGCCCCAGCATTTT.

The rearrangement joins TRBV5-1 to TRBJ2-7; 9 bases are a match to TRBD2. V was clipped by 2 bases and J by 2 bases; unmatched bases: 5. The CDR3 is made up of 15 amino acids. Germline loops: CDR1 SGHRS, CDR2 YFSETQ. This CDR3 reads CASSLRPSGTYEQYF. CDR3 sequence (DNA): TGCGCCAGCAGCTTAAGGCCTAGCGGGACCTACGAGCAGTACTTC.

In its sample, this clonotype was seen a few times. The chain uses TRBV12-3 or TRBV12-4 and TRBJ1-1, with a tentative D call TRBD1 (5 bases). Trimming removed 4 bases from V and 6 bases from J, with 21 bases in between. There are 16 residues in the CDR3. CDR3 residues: CASSSQGPRSVAEAFF. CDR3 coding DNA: TGTGCCAGCAGTTCTCAGGGTCCGCGTTCTGTGGCTGAAGCTTTCTTT.

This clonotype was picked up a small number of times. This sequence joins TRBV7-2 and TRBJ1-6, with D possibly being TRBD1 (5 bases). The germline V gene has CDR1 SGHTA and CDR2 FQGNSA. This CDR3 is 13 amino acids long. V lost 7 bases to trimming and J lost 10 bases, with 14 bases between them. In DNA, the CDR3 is TGTGCCAGCACCCAGGACATCAACTCACCCCTCCACTTT. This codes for CASTQDINSPLHF.

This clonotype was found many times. This CDR3 is CASSLAAGATYEQYF. DNA for the CDR3: TGTGCCAGCAGCTTAGCGGCGGGAGCCACCTACGAGCAGTACTTC. The rearrangement uses TRBV7-6 and TRBJ2-7; TRBD2 matches 7 bases. The CDR3 totals 15 residues. Germline V gene data show CDR1 as SGHVS and CDR2 as FNYEAQ. The junction had 4 bases not matched to a gene; V was cut back by 0 bases and J by 2 bases.

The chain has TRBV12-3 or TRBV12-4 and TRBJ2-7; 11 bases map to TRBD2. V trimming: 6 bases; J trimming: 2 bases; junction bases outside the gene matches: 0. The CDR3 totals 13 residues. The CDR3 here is CASRTSGTYEQYF. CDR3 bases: TGTGCCAGCAGGACTAGCGGGACCTACGAGCAGTACTTC.

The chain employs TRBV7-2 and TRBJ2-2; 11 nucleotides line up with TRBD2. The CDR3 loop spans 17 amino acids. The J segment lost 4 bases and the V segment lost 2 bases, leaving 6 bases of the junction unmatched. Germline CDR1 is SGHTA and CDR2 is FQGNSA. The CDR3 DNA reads TGTGCCAGCAGCTTAAACCGACTAGCGGGAACCACCGGGGAGCTGTTTTTT. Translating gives CASSLNRLAGTTGELFF.

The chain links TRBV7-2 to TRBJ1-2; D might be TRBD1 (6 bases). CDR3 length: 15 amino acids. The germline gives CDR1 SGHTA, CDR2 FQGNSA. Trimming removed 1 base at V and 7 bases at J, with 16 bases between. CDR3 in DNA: TGTGCCAGCAGCTTAGGGGGAGGGTACAGGGCTGGCTACACCTTC. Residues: CASSLGGGYRAGYTF.

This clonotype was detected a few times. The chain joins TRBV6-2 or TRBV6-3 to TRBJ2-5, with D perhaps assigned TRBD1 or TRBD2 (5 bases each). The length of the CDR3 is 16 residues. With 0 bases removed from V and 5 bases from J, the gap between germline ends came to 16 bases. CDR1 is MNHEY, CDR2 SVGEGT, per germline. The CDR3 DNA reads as TGTGCCAGCAGTTACTCCCGGGACCCGTCTCGCGAGACCCAGTACTTC. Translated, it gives CASSYSRDPSRETQYF.

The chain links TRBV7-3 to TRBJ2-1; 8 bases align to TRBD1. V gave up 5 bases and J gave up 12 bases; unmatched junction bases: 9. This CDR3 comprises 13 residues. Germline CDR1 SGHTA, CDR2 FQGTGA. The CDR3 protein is CASSTGQGTGQFF. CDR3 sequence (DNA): TGTGCCAGCAGCACCGGACAGGGAACGGGGCAGTTCTTC.

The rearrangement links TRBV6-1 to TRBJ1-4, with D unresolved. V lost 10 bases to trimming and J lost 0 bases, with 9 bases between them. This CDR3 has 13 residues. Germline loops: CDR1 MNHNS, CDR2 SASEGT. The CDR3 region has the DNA TGTGCCACCGCGGATTCAACTAATGAAAAACTGTTTTTT. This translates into CATADSTNEKLFF.

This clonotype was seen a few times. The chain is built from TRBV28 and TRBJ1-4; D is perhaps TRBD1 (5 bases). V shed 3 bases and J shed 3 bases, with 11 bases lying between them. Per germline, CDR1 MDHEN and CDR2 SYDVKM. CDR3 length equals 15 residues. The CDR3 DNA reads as TGTGCCAGCAGTTTTTTAGGGGAATCTAATGAAAAACTGTTTTTT. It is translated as CASSFLGESNEKLFF.

This chain's CDR3 is CASSEEIAGGPQQFF. Written as DNA, the CDR3 is TGTGCCAGCAGTGAAGAGATAGCGGGAGGGCCACAGCAGTTCTTC. The chain carries TRBV2 and TRBJ2-1, with 11 nucleotides matching TRBD2. The V gene's germline CDR1 is SNHLY and CDR2 FYNNEI. The CDR3 is 15 residues long. Unmatched junction bases numbered 7, after V lost 1 base and J lost 11 bases.

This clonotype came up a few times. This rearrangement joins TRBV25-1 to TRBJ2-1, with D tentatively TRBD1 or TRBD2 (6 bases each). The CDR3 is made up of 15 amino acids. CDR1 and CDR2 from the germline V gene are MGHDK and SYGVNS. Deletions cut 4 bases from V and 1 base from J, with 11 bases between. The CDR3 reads CASSGGGTSYNEQFF. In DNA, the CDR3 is TGTGCCAGCAGTGGAGGGGGGACTTCCTACAATGAGCAGTTCTTC. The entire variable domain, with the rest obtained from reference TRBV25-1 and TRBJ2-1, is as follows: EADIYQTPRYLVIGTGKKITLECSQTMGHDKMYWYQQDPGMELHLIHYSYGVNSTEKGDLSSESTVSRIRTEHFPLTLESARPSHTSQYLCASSGGGTSYNEQFFGPGTRLTVL.

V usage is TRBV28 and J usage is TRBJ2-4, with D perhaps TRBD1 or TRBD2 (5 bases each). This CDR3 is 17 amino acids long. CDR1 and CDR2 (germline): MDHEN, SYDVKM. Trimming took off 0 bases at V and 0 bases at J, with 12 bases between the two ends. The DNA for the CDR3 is TGTGCCAGCAGTTTATGGGGGACCGCTTTAGCCAAAAACATTCAGTACTTC. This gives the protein CASSLWGTALAKNIQYF.

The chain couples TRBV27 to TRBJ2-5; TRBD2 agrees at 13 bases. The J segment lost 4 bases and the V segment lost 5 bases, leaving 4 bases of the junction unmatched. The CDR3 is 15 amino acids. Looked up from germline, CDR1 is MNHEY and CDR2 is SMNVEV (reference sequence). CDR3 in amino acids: CASSRLAGGGETQYF. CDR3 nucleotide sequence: TGTGCCAGCAGTAGACTAGCGGGAGGCGGAGAGACCCAGTACTTC.

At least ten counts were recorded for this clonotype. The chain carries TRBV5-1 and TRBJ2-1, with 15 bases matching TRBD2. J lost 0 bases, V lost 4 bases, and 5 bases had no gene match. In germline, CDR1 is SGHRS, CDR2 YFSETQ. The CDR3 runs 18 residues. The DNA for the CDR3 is TGCGCCAGCAGCGGACTAGCGGGGGGGCTAGTCTCCTACAATGAGCAGTTCTTC. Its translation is CASSGLAGGLVSYNEQFF.

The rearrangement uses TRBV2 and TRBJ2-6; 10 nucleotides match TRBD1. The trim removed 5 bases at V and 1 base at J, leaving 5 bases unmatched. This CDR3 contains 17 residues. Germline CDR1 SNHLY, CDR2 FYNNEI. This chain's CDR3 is CASSWDRGTSGANVLTF. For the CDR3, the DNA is TGTGCCAGCAGTTGGGACAGGGGTACATCTGGGGCCAACGTCCTGACTTTC.